This TCR beta chain was found in a study of CD8+ T cells in alopecia areata. Across the study: Twice daily, treated patients received 5 to 10 mg of oral tofacitinib. General study points: Normal scalp had lower clonality than lesional scalp, with alopecia totalis/universalis lesions showing this most strongly. Normal-skin resident alphabeta T cells also appear among scalp sample sequences.

Sequencing used cDNA as its template, made by extracting RNA and reverse transcribing it. TCRdb's copy holds only in-frame clones and misses some; the assay was immunoSEQ multiplex PCR. The top ten clones hold approximately 6.6% of a sample with 140,000 to 150,000 clones, approximately 50% of them seen once. V lost 2 bases to trimming and J lost 1 base; unmatched junction nucleotides: 10. The germline V gene has CDR1 SQVTM and CDR2 ANQGSEA. The CDR3 covers 17 residues. As to this clone: What it binds is not known.

Those with alopecia areata gave lesional scalp punch biopsies and peripheral blood. Sequenced input: CD4+ T cells sorted from blood. The chain joins TRBV29-1 to TRBJ2-7; 11 positions match TRBD2. The receptor was isolated from a human donor with alopecia areata. CDR3 in DNA: TGCAGCGTTGAAACCCCATCCGGGACTAGCGGTTCCTACGAGCAGTACTTC. The encoded protein is CSVETPSGTSGSYEQYF.